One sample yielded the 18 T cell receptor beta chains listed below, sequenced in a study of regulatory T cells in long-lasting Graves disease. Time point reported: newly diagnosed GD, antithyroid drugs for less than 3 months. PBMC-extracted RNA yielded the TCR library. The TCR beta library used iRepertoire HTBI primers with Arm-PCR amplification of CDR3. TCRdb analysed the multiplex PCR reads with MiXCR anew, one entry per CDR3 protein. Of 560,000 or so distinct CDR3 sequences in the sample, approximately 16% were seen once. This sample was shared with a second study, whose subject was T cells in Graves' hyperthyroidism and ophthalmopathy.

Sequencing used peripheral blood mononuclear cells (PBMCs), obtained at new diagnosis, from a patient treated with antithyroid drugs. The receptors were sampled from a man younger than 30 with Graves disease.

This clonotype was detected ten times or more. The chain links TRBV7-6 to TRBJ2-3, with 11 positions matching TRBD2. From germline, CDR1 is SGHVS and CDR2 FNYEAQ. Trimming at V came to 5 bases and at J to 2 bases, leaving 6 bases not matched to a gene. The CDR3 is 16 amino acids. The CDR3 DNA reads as TGTGCCAGCAGCAAGGGACTAGCGGAACTCACAGATACGCAGTATTTT. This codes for CASSKGLAELTDTQYF.

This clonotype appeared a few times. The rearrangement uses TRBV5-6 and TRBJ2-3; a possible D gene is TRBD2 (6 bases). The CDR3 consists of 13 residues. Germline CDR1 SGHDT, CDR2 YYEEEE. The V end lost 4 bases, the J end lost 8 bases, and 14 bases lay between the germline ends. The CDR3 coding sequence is TGTGCCAGCAGCCCCCTCGGGGGAGGTACGCAGTATTTT. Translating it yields CASSPLGGGTQYF.

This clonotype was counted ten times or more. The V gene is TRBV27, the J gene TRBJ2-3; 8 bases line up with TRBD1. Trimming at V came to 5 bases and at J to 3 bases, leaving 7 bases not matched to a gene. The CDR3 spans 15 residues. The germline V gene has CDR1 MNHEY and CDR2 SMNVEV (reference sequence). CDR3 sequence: CASSILDRVTDTQYF. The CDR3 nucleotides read TGTGCCAGCAGTATCCTGGACAGGGTAACAGATACGCAGTATTTT.

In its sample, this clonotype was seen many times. Here the CDR3 reads CASSQDTGAGEQYF. In DNA form, the CDR3 reads TGTGCCAGCAGCCAAGATACAGGGGCCGGGGAGCAGTACTTC. The chain links TRBV3-1 to TRBJ2-7; 7 positions match TRBD1. This CDR3 is built from 14 residues. The ends lost 0 bases at V and 7 bases at J; junction bases unmatched: 6. Germline loops: CDR1 LGHDT, CDR2 YNNKEL (reference sequence).

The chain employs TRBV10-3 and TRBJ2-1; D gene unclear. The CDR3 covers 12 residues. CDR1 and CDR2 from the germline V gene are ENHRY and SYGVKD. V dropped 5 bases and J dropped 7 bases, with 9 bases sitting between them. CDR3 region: CAISKWENEQFF. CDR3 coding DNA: TGTGCCATCAGTAAATGGGAAAATGAGCAGTTCTTC.

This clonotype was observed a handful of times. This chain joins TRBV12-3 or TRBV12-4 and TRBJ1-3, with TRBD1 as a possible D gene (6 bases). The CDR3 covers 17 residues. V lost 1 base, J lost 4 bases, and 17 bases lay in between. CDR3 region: CASSLELVGAAGNTIYF. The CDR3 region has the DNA TGTGCCAGCAGTTTAGAACTAGTGGGGGCCGCCGGAAACACCATATATTTT.

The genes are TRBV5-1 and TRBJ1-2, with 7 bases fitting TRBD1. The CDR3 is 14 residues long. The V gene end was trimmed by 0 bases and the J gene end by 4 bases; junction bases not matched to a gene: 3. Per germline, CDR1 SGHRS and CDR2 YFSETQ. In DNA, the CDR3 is TGCGCCAGCAGCTTGGGGACAGGCATCTATGGCTACACCTTC. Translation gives CASSLGTGIYGYTF. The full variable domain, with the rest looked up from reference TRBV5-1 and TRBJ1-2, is KAGVTQTPRYLIKTRGQQVTLSCSPISGHRSVSWYQQTPGQGLQFLFEYFSETQRNKGNFPGRFSGRQFSNSRSEMNVSTLELGDSALYLCASSLGTGIYGYTFGSGTRLTVV.

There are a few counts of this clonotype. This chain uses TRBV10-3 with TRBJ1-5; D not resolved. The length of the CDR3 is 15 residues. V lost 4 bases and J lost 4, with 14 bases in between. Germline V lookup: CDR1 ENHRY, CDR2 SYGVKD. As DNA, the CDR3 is TGTGCCATCAGTGTCCGGGGTGGGGAAAATCAGCCCCAGCATTTT. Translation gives CAISVRGGENQPQHF.

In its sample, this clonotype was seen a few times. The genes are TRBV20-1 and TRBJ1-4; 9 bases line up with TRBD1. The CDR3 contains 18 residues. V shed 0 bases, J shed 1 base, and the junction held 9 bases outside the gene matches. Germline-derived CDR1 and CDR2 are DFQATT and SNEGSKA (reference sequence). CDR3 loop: CSARDWTGAVGTNEKLFF. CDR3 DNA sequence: TGCAGTGCTAGAGATTGGACAGGGGCGGTAGGAACTAATGAAAAACTGTTTTTT.

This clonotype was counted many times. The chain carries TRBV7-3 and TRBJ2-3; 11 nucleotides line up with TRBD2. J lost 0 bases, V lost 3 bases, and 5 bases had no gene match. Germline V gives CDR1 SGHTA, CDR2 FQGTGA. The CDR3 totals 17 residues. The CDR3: CASSLRLAGTSTDTQYF. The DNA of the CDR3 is TGTGCCAGCAGCTTGCGACTAGCGGGAACTAGCACAGATACGCAGTATTTT.

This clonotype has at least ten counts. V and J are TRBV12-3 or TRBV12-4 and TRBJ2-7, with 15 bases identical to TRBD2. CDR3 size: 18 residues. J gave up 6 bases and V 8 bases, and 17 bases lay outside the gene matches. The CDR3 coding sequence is TGTGCCAGCGGGGAGATTGGGACTAGCGGGGGGACTGCGCGCGAGCAGTACTTC. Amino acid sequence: CASGEIGTSGGTAREQYF.

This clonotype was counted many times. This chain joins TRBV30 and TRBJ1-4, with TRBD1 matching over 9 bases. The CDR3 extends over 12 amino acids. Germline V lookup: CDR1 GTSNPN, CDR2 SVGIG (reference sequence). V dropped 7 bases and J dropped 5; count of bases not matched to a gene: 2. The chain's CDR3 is CASTGGNEKLFF. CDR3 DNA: TGTGCCTCGACAGGGGGAAATGAAAAACTGTTTTTT.

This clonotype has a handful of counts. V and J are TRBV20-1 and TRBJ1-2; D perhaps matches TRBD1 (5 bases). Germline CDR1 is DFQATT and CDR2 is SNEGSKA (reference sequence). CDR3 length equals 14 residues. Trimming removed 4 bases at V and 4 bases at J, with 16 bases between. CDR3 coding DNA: TGCAGTGCTAACCAGGGTGTGGGTTTCTATGGCTACACCTTC. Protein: CSANQGVGFYGYTF.

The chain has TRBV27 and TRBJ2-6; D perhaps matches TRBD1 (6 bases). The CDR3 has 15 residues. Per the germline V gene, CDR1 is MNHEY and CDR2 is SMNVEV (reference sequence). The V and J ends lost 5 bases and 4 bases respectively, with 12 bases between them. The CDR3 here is CASSPTGTGANVLTF. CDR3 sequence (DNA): TGTGCCAGCAGTCCTACAGGGACAGGGGCCAACGTCCTGACTTTC.

CDR3 sequence (DNA): TGTGCCAGTGAGTCTACCGCTGAACCCTACAATGAGCAGTTCTTC. Its protein product is CASESTAEPYNEQFF. V and J are TRBV19 and TRBJ2-1; no clear D. Germline V gene sequence: CDR1 LNHDA, CDR2 SQIVND (reference sequence). The CDR3 loop spans 15 amino acids. Trimming took off 8 bases at V and 2 bases at J, with 16 bases between the two ends.

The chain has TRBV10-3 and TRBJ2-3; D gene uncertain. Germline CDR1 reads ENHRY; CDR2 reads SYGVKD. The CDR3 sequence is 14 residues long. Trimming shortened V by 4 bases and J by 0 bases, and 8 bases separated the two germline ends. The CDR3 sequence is CAISADTSTDTQYF. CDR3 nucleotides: TGTGCCATCAGTGCAGATACTAGCACAGATACGCAGTATTTT.

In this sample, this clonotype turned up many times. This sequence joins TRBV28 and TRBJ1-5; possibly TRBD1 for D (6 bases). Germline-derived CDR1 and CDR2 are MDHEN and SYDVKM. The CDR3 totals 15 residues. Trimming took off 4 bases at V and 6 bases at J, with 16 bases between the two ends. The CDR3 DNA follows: TGTGCCAGCAGTTCGACAGGAGGGATGACTCAGCCCCAGCATTTT. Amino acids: CASSSTGGMTQPQHF.

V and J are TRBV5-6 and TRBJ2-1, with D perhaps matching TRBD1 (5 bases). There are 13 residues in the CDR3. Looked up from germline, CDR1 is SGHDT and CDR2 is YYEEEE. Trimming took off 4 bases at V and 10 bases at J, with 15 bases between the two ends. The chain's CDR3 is CASSPAGPAEQFF. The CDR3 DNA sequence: TGTGCCAGCAGCCCCGCAGGGCCCGCCGAGCAGTTCTTC.